Here is one T cell receptor (beta chain) with its context. What it recognizes is unknown. TCRdb independently ran MiXCR on the 5' RACE reads; one entry per CDR3 protein. Here the sample spans some 340,000 distinct CDR3 sequences, about an eighth being singletons. The CDR3 length is 14 residues. The germline V gene has CDR1 SGHTA and CDR2 FQGNSA. The V gene lost 0 bases and the J gene lost 9 bases, with 12 bases spanning the gap. This sample is part of a study of T-cell memory formation after mild COVID-19. Overall study context: Largely, TCR clusters stayed within a single donor. Broader study findings: Detection of some responders pre-infection suggested pre-existing cross-reactive memory T cells participated.

The sequence derives from a man younger than 35 who had mild COVID-19 (a few samples of this study predate the infection). Cell type and time point are not known. This rearrangement joins TRBV7-2 to TRBJ2-1; D perhaps matches TRBD2 (6 bases). Sequenced input: PBMCs or a T cell subset sorted from them (not recorded which). CDR3 in amino acids: CASSLAWGESEQFF. Written as DNA, the CDR3 is TGTGCCAGCAGCTTAGCGTGGGGGGAGAGTGAGCAGTTCTTC.